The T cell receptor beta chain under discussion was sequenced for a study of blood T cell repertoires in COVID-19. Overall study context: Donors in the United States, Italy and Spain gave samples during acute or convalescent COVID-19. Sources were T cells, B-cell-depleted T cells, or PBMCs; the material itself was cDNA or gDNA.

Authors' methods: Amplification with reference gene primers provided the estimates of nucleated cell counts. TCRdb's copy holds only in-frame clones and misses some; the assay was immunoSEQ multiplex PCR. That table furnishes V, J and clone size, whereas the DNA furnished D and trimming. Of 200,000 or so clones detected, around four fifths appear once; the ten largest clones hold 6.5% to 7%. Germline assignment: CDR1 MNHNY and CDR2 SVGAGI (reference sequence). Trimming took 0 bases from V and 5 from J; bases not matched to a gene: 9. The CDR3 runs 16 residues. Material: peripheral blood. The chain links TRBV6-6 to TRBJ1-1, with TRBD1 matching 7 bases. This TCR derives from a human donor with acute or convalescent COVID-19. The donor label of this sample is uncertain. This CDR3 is CASSYSRQGGETEAFF. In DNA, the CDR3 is TGTGCCAGCAGTTACTCAAGACAGGGTGGAGAGACTGAAGCTTTCTTT.